The source of this TCR beta chain is a study of identifying expanded T cells in peripheral blood. Only in-frame clones appear in the TCRdb table, and some are missing; sequencing was by immunoSEQ multiplex PCR. The sample contains about 76,000 clones, 84% of which appear only once. Broader study findings: Technical replicates showed roughly 1.2 changed clones; two weeks about 16; four weeks 19.

The CDR3 is 17 amino acids. J gave up 2 bases and V 4 bases, and 13 bases lay outside the gene matches. Germline V gene data show CDR1 as LNHDA and CDR2 as SQIVND (reference sequence). For this clone: Its matching antigen is unknown.

The sequence was collected from a person aged 18 to 75 in good health. V gene TRBV19 combines with J gene TRBJ1-2; TRBD1 aligns across 7 bases. What was sequenced was blood. CDR3 DNA sequence: TGTGCCAGTAGTAAGGGGATAAGGGACAGAGAGAACTATGGCTACACCTTC. Its translation: CASSKGIRDRENYGYTF.